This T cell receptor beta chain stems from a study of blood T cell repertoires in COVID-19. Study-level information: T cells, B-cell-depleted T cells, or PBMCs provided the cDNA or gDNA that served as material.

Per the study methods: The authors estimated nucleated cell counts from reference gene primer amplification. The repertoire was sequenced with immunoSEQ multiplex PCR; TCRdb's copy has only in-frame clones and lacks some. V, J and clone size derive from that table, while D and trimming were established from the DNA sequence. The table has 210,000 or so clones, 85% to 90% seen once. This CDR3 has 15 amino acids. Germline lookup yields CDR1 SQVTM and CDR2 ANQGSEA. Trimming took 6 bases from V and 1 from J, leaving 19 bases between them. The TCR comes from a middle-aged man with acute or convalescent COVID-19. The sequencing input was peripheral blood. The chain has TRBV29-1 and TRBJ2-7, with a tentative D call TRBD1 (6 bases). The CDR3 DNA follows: TGCAGCGTCGCAACCGGGACAACGAGATCCTACGAGCAGTACTTC. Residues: CSVATGTTRSYEQYF.